This paragraph covers one TCR beta chain sequence. The target antigen is unknown. The CDR3 runs 15 residues. Germline lookup yields CDR1 SGHVS and CDR2 FQNEAQ. The V and J ends lost 0 bases and 3 bases respectively, with 11 bases between them. PCR involved 60 Vbeta and 13 Jbeta primers. Sequencing was performed with immunoSEQ multiplex PCR; in TCRdb, only in-frame clones are kept and a portion is missing. The top ten clones hold 1.5% to 2% of a sample with 170,000 or so clones, roughly four fifths of them seen once. This specimen belongs to a study of cytomegalovirus exposure and HLA in healthy donors. The study's findings and limits: Reportedly, a later analysis found an Asian-associated ancestry cluster had fewer N-insertions than the approximately 700-donor mean. Another analysis was done later, and it associated approximately 17,000 TCR beta sequences with HLA alleles at 0.05 false discovery rate. Roughly uniform depth of sequencing across donors was assumed in presence/absence analyses. Later analysis revealed greater clonal expansion in HLA-associated TCR beta chains than in equally common others.

This receptor was taken from a man between 50 and 59 years old in good health and CMV-seronegative. Sequenced sample: PBMCs. The V and J genes are TRBV7-8 and TRBJ1-1, with D tentatively TRBD1 (5 bases). CDR3: CASSLAGGSDTEAFF. CDR3 in DNA: TGTGCCAGCAGCTTAGCGGGGGGGAGTGACACTGAAGCTTTCTTT.